These 22 T cell receptor beta chains came from one sample sequenced in a study of shared clonotypes between healthy human individuals. Method: immunoSEQ multiplex PCR; TCRdb's copy keeps in-frame clones and lacks some. Of about 1.5 million clones in the sample, 95% to 97% are singletons; the top ten hold approximately 1.1%. The sequenced sample consisted of naive CD4+ T cells sorted from blood. The subset: CD45RA+ positively selected. The source of these receptors is a man aged 25-40 years in good health.

This chain uses TRBV7-8 with TRBJ2-7; 11 bases align to TRBD2. Trimming removed 4 bases from V and 2 bases from J; junction bases left unmatched: 7. Germline V gives CDR1 SGHVS, CDR2 FQNEAQ. The CDR3 is made up of 16 amino acids. CDR3 in DNA: TGTGCCAGCAGCTCCTGGGGACTAGCGGCCACCTACGAGCAGTACTTC. This encodes CASSSWGLAATYEQYF.

This chain uses TRBV11-2 with TRBJ2-7; 10 nucleotides line up with TRBD2. The length of the CDR3 is 17 residues. The germline V gene has CDR1 SGHAT and CDR2 FQNNGV. V gave up 4 bases and J gave up 7 bases; unmatched junction bases: 16. CDR3 sequence reads: CASSSTKREGRLGEQYF. The CDR3 DNA reads TGTGCCAGCAGCTCAACAAAGCGGGAGGGGAGATTAGGGGAGCAGTACTTC.

The chain recombines TRBV29-1 with TRBJ2-2; D perhaps matches TRBD2 (5 bases). The CDR3 sequence is 11 residues long. Germline V gene data show CDR1 as SQVTM and CDR2 as ANQGSEA. V was trimmed by 1 base and J by 8 bases, leaving 5 bases between them. Written as DNA, the CDR3 is TGCAGCGTTGAAGGGAGGGGGGAGCTGTTTTTT. Its protein product is CSVEGRGELFF.

The genes are TRBV2 and TRBJ1-2, with D uncertain. The germline CDR1 and CDR2 sequences are SNHLY and FYNNEI. V gave up 9 bases and J gave up 6 bases, with 20 bases separating them. The CDR3 is made up of 14 amino acids. DNA for the CDR3: TGTGCCAGTCCAAAGGGCCCTGGCATCGATGGCTACACCTTC. This sequence encodes CASPKGPGIDGYTF.

The chain has TRBV5-4 and TRBJ2-6, with TRBD2 matching 7 bases. Germline values: CDR1 SGHNT, CDR2 YYREEE (reference sequence). Germline trimming cut 0 bases from V and 0 bases from J; bases unmatched to any gene: 9. The CDR3 loop spans 19 amino acids. For the CDR3, the DNA is TGTGCCAGCAGCTTGGGGGTCAGGGAGGGAAACTCTGGGGCCAACGTCCTGACTTTC. It codes for CASSLGVREGNSGANVLTF.

The chain carries TRBV27 and TRBJ2-5; 7 nucleotides line up with TRBD2. The CDR3 is made up of 15 amino acids. From germline, CDR1 is MNHEY and CDR2 SMNVEV (reference sequence). The J segment lost 2 bases and the V segment lost 3 bases, leaving 6 bases of the junction unmatched. Here the CDR3 reads CASSLLAGRQETQYF. CDR3 coding DNA: TGTGCCAGCAGTTTGTTAGCGGGCCGTCAAGAGACCCAGTACTTC.

Here the CDR3 DNA reads TGTGCCAGCAGCCCCCCCGGACGGCTGAACTACGAGCAGTACTTC. The encoded protein is CASSPPGRLNYEQYF. The rearrangement uses TRBV5-4 and TRBJ2-7, with D hard to call. The CDR3 extends over 15 amino acids. The V and J ends lost 4 bases and 3 bases respectively, with 17 bases between them. Germline CDR1 is SGHNT and CDR2 is YYREEE (reference sequence).

The chain links TRBV25-1 to TRBJ2-5; D possibly corresponds to TRBD2 (5 bases). The V gene's germline CDR1 is MGHDK and CDR2 SYGVNS. Trimming removed 3 bases at V and 4 bases at J, with 15 bases between. This CDR3 contains 15 residues. CDR3: CASSENRGFLETQYF. DNA of the CDR3: TGTGCCAGCAGTGAGAATAGAGGGTTTCTAGAGACCCAGTACTTC.

The chain links TRBV25-1 to TRBJ2-5; 10 bases are shared with TRBD2. The J call could be wrong; TRBJ2-7 is a better fit for the DNA end. This CDR3 is built from 13 residues. Germline V gene data show CDR1 as MGHDK and CDR2 as SYGVNS. The CDR3 nucleotides are TGTGCCAGCAGGGCTAGCGGGAGCCACGAGCAGTACTTC. Translation: CASRASGSHEQYF.

This chain connects TRBV7-9 to TRBJ2-1; 12 bases fit TRBD2. CDR3 length: 18 residues. In germline, CDR1 is SEHNR, CDR2 FQNEAQ (reference sequence). V shed 4 bases and J 0 bases; nucleotides not matched to a gene: 7. This chain's CDR3 is CASSSQGLAGNSYNEQFF. CDR3 nucleotides: TGTGCCAGCAGCTCCCAAGGACTAGCGGGGAACTCCTACAATGAGCAGTTCTTC.

This rearrangement joins TRBV13 to TRBJ2-5; TRBD2 is a possible D gene (6 bases). This CDR3 contains 14 residues. V was shortened by 5 bases and J by 5 bases, with 15 bases between the two germline ends. Germline CDR1 PRHDT, CDR2 FYEKMQ (reference sequence). CDR3 residues: CASSRSGTWETQYF. The CDR3 DNA follows: TGTGCCAGCAGCCGATCCGGGACTTGGGAGACCCAGTACTTC.

The genes are TRBV29-1 and TRBJ1-1; 7 nucleotides match TRBD1. With V trimmed by 6 bases and J by 1 base, 11 bases remained unmatched. This CDR3 is built from 15 residues. Per the germline V gene, CDR1 is SQVTM and CDR2 is ANQGSEA. CDR3 residues: CSVERTGTTNTEAFF. The CDR3 nucleotides are TGCAGCGTCGAAAGGACAGGCACAACGAACACTGAAGCTTTCTTT.

This chain connects TRBV10-3 to TRBJ2-1, with D uncertain. The CDR3 sequence is 16 residues long. From germline, CDR1 is ENHRY and CDR2 SYGVKD. The V gene lost 3 bases and the J gene lost 0 bases, with 12 bases spanning the gap. The CDR3 reads CAISDDGRPSYNEQFF. CDR3 coding DNA: TGTGCCATCAGTGATGATGGGCGCCCCTCCTACAATGAGCAGTTCTTC.

A single count supports this clone. The rearrangement uses TRBV5-1 and TRBJ2-1, with D unresolved. V lost 0 bases, J lost 9 bases, and 19 bases lay in between. Germline CDR1 and CDR2: SGHRS and YFSETQ. The CDR3 contains 16 residues. Written as DNA, the CDR3 is TGCGCCAGCAGCTTGGTATCGGACCTGATAGGTATTGAGCAGTTCTTC. Its protein product is CASSLVSDLIGIEQFF.

The genes are TRBV5-5 and TRBJ2-1; D might be TRBD2 (6 bases). V lost 4 bases to trimming and J lost 4 bases, with 15 bases between them. The CDR3 runs to 15 residues. The germline V gene has CDR1 SGHKS and CDR2 YYEKEE (reference sequence). The CDR3 sequence is CASSVKLAIYNEQFF. CDR3 nucleotide sequence: TGTGCCAGCAGCGTGAAACTAGCCATTTACAATGAGCAGTTCTTC.

A remark on this clone: The sample has other DNA sequences that encode this CDR3 too. The chain uses TRBV28 and TRBJ2-7; the D call may be TRBD1 or TRBD2 (5 bases each). The CDR3 consists of 12 residues. Germline V gene lookup returns CDR1 MDHEN and CDR2 SYDVKM. Trimming took off 6 bases at V and 4 bases at J, with 10 bases between the two ends. The CDR3 DNA follows: TGTGCCAGCAGGAGGGGTGGGTACGAGCAGTACTTC. As protein: CASRRGGYEQYF.

The chain carries TRBV11-3 and TRBJ2-2; TRBD1 agrees at 7 bases. In germline, CDR1 is SGHNT, CDR2 YENEEA. V trimming: 4 bases; J trimming: 3 bases; junction bases outside the gene matches: 5. The CDR3 length is 15 residues. CDR3 amino acids: CASSSTGVDTGELFF. For the CDR3, the DNA is TGTGCCAGCAGCTCCACAGGGGTAGACACCGGGGAGCTGTTTTTT.

The V call is TRBV5-4, the J call TRBJ2-7; D is perhaps TRBD2 (7 bases). The germline gives CDR1 SGHNT, CDR2 YYREEE (reference sequence). The CDR3 consists of 14 residues. Trimming shortened V by 0 bases and J by 6 bases, and 13 bases separated the two germline ends. The CDR3 DNA is TGTGCCAGCAGCTTGGGCCAGGGGAGGGTCGAGCAGTACTTC. This codes for CASSLGQGRVEQYF.

The CDR3: CASSESRGRLQAFF. In DNA, the CDR3 is TGTGCCAGCAGTGAATCCCGGGGGCGACTCCAAGCTTTCTTT. The rearrangement uses TRBV6-1 and TRBJ1-1, with D possibly TRBD1 on 6 matching bases. The CDR3 loop spans 14 amino acids. V lost 2 bases, J lost 9 bases, and 16 bases lay in between. Per germline, CDR1 MNHNS and CDR2 SASEGT.

The chain links TRBV9 to TRBJ2-3, with a possible D match to TRBD2 (6 bases). This CDR3 is built from 15 residues. V was clipped by 0 bases and J by 1 base, with 9 bases between them. Germline assignment: CDR1 SGDLS and CDR2 YYNGEE. CDR3 DNA: TGTGCCAGCAGCGTAGTGTCTAGCGGCACAGATACGCAGTATTTT. This codes for CASSVVSSGTDTQYF.

To note about this clone: At one boundary the junction diverges from the germline segment, which might be a read error. The chain joins TRBV7-8 to TRBJ2-1; 9 nucleotides match TRBD2. The CDR3 is 17 residues long. Germline V gene lookup returns CDR1 SGHVS and CDR2 FQNEAQ. CDR3 in DNA: TGTGCCAGCAGTTTAGAGGGACTAGCCAGGGGGAACAATGAGCAGTTCTTC. Protein product: CASSLEGLARGNNEQFF.

V is TRBV5-1 and J is TRBJ2-3; D is ambiguous. V lost 9 bases, J lost 6 bases, and 8 bases lay in between. The CDR3 length is 10 residues. Germline V CDR1 and CDR2: SGHRS, YFSETQ. Here the CDR3 reads CATPRDTQYF. The CDR3, as DNA: TGCGCCACCCCTCGGGATACGCAGTATTTT.